This TCR beta chain was captured by sequencing in a study of blood T cell repertoires in COVID-19. Study-wide context: Acute and convalescent COVID-19 specimens originated in the United States, Italy and Spain. The analysed material was cDNA or gDNA that came from T cells, B-cell-depleted T cells, or PBMCs.

V was pared by 0 bases and J by 4 bases, with 10 bases between. This CDR3 has 14 residues. The germline CDR1 and CDR2 sequences are SGDLS and YYNGEE. The repertoire was sequenced with immunoSEQ multiplex PCR; TCRdb's copy has only in-frame clones and lacks some. This sample has under 80,000 clones, with roughly 90% found just once. The V and J genes are TRBV9 and TRBJ1-2; TRBD1 might be the D (6 bases). Source material: peripheral blood. The receptor was isolated from a man in his sixties or seventies with active or convalescent COVID-19. In DNA form, the CDR3 reads TGTGCCAGCAGCGTAGGGGACACCAGCTATGGCTACACCTTC. Amino acid sequence: CASSVGDTSYGYTF.